This is a list of T cell receptor beta chains from one sample in a study of blood T cell repertoires in COVID-19. Produced via immunoSEQ multiplex PCR; TCRdb's table is partial and in-frame only. The repertoire consists of hundreds of thousands of clones, with roughly 90% occurring once and the leading ten covering around 2.6%. Sequenced material: PBMCs or T cells enriched from blood (not recorded which). These TCRs come from a man in his sixties who had recovered from COVID-19. CDR3s include the opening cysteine and the closing phenylalanine or tryptophan. A D gene is named only where the DNA matches it firmly. Size values are once, few and many counts, or a class for expanded clones, and some rows have none.

J gene | clone size | D gene | V gene | CDR3 protein | CDR3 DNA
TRBJ1-1 | - | TRBD1 | TRBV18 | CASSQLGQRLLNTEAFF | TGTGCCAGCTCACAGCTGGGACAGCGACTTTTGAACACTGAAGCTTTCTTT
TRBJ1-2 | - | - | TRBV19 | CASSWGQDGYTF | TGTGCCAGTAGTTGGGGGCAGGATGGCTACACCTTC
TRBJ1-4 | few | - | TRBV5-4 | CASSLGVGSEKLFF | TGTGCCAGCAGCTTGGGCGTGGGGAGTGAAAAACTGTTTTTT
TRBJ2-5 | - | - | TRBV11-2 | CASSAPRITKETQYF | TGTGCCAGCAGCGCTCCGAGGATTACAAAAGAGACCCAGTACTTC
TRBJ1-1 | - | - | TRBV14 | CASRSGVNTEAFF | TGTGCCAGCAGATCCGGGGTCAACACTGAAGCTTTCTTT
TRBJ2-2 | - | - | TRBV19 | CASSVNRQNTGELFF | TGTGCCAGTAGCGTGAATCGACAGAACACCGGGGAGCTGTTTTTT
TRBJ1-6 | - | - | TRBV6-1 | CASSEGAGASLHF | TGTGCCAGCAGTGAAGGGGCAGGGGCTTCCCTCCACTTT
TRBJ2-2 | - | - | TRBV7-2 | CASSSTSGSGPGELFF | TGTGCCAGCAGCTCCACCTCGGGGTCGGGCCCCGGGGAGCTGTTTTTT
TRBJ2-2 | - | TRBD2 | TRBV4-1 | CASSPRDSGRARGGELFF | TGCGCCAGCAGCCCCCGTGATAGCGGGAGGGCACGGGGCGGGGAGCTGTTTTTT
TRBJ2-5 | - | - | TRBV5-1 | CASSFGGSRETQYF | TGCGCCAGCAGCTTTGGGGGGAGTAGGGAGACCCAGTACTTC
TRBJ2-7 | - | - | TRBV19 | CASRETGSSYEQYF | TGTGCCAGTCGGGAGACAGGGAGTTCCTACGAGCAGTACTTC
TRBJ1-5 | - | TRBD1 | TRBV4-2 | CASSQFAGTGYNQPQHF | TGTGCCAGCAGCCAATTCGCCGGGACAGGATACAATCAGCCCCAGCATTTT
TRBJ2-3 | - | TRBD2 | TRBV5-1 | CASSLGRGGLDTQYF | TGCGCCAGCAGCCTTGGGCGGGGGGGCCTGGATACGCAGTATTTT
TRBJ1-2 | - | - | TRBV24-1 | CATSDSRGDYGYTF | TGTGCCACCAGTGATTCCCGGGGAGACTATGGCTACACCTTC
TRBJ2-1 | - | TRBD2 | TRBV19 | CASSTPTSGKGNEQFF | TGTGCCAGTAGTACCCCAACTAGCGGGAAGGGTAATGAGCAGTTCTTC
TRBJ1-1 | - | TRBD1 | TRBV5-6 | CASSWGQGITEAFF | TGTGCCAGCAGCTGGGGACAGGGTATCACTGAAGCTTTCTTT
TRBJ1-4 | - | - | TRBV19 | CASSIGGTATNEKLFF | TGTGCCAGTAGTATCGGAGGAACAGCAACTAATGAAAAACTGTTTTTT
TRBJ2-7 | - | TRBD1 | TRBV27 | CASSQDRAREQYF | TGTGCCAGCAGTCAGGACAGGGCTCGGGAGCAGTACTTC
TRBJ2-1 | - | - | TRBV6-5 | CASSWTQRSSYNEQFF | TGTGCCAGCAGTTGGACCCAGCGGAGCTCCTACAATGAGCAGTTCTTC
TRBJ1-2 | - | - | TRBV4-1 | CASSQDAKSRVGYTF | TGCGCCAGCAGCCAAGATGCAAAGTCCAGGGTGGGCTACACCTTC
TRBJ2-6 | - | - | TRBV5-5 | CASTGVGANVLTF | TGTGCCAGCACAGGTGTTGGGGCCAACGTCCTGACTTTC
TRBJ1-5 | - | - | TRBV10-3 | CAISESNGGVNVPQHF | TGTGCCATCAGTGAGTCAAATGGAGGGGTCAATGTGCCCCAGCATTTT
TRBJ2-2 | - | - | TRBV5-4 | CASSSQDTGELFF | TGTGCCAGCAGCTCACAGGACACCGGGGAGCTGTTTTTT
TRBJ1-6 | - | TRBD1 | TRBV6-1 | CASSGQGFSSYNSPLHF | TGTGCCAGCAGTGGACAGGGATTTAGCTCCTATAATTCACCCCTCCACTTT
TRBJ1-5 | - | - | TRBV15 | CATSRDSQSNQPQHF | TGTGCCACCAGCAGGGACAGCCAAAGCAATCAGCCCCAGCATTTT
TRBJ1-4 | - | TRBD1 | TRBV12-5 | CASGSLEQGGAEKLFF | TGTGCTAGTGGCTCCCTAGAACAGGGGGGAGCTGAAAAACTGTTTTTT
TRBJ1-6 | - | TRBD1 | TRBV28 | CASSSTGTANSPLHF | TGTGCCAGCAGTTCTACCGGGACAGCTAATTCACCCCTCCACTTT
TRBJ1-4 | - | TRBD1 | TRBV9 | CASSSGQGANEKLFF | TGTGCCAGCAGCAGCGGACAGGGAGCTAATGAAAAACTGTTTTTT
TRBJ1-3 | - | TRBD1 | TRBV9 | CASSVRWGQISGNTIYF | TGTGCCAGCAGCGTACGGTGGGGACAGATCTCTGGAAACACCATATATTTT
TRBJ2-7 | - | - | TRBV2 | CASSGRGSLGYEQYF | TGTGCCAGCAGTGGAAGGGGCTCTCTGGGGTACGAGCAGTACTTC
TRBJ2-1 | - | - | TRBV19 | CASSIPDTKYNEQFF | TGTGCCAGTAGTATACCAGATACTAAATACAATGAGCAGTTCTTC
TRBJ2-1 | - | - | TRBV28 | CASTGQGSYNEQFF | TGTGCCAGCACAGGGCAGGGATCCTACAATGAGCAGTTCTTC
TRBJ1-5 | - | TRBD1 | TRBV6-5 | CATPGQGAYDQPQHF | TGTGCCACCCCTGGACAGGGGGCTTACGATCAGCCCCAGCATTTT